This is a list of T cell receptor beta chains from one sample in a study of long-term antiretroviral therapy in people with HIV. Generated by immunoSEQ multiplex PCR, the TCRdb table keeps only in-frame clones and is missing some. Of around 20,000 clones listed, around four fifths were seen once; the top ten hold approximately 4.6%. Sequenced material: unsorted PBMCs, taken 0.5 years after starting antiretroviral therapy. The receptors originated from a man aged 18-30 years with HIV. The CDR3 runs from the conserved cysteine through the conserved F or W. A D gene is named only where the DNA matches it firmly. Size is stated for part of the rows, as once, few or many counts, or as a class when the clone is expanded.

v_call	cdr3_length	clone_size	j_call	d_call	cdr3_aa	cdr3_nt
TRBV19	18	NA	TRBJ1-6	NA	CASSTQAGTVAYNSPLHF	TGTGCCAGTAGTACCCAAGCCGGGACTGTGGCCTATAATTCACCCCTCCACTTT
TRBV4-3	15	NA	TRBJ2-3	NA	CASSPRGVGTDTQYF	TGCGCCAGCAGCCCCCGTGGGGTGGGCACAGATACGCAGTATTTT
TRBV5-6	15	NA	TRBJ2-3	NA	CASSLGGSHTDTQYF	TGTGCCAGCAGCTTGGGTGGGAGTCACACAGATACGCAGTATTTT
TRBV11-1	13	NA	TRBJ1-2	NA	CASTLDGNYGYTF	TGTGCCAGCACCCTTGACGGAAACTATGGCTACACCTTC
TRBV19	14	few	TRBJ1-5	TRBD1	CASNGQVWGQPQHF	TGTGCCAGTAACGGACAGGTCTGGGGTCAGCCCCAGCATTTT
TRBV6-1	15	NA	TRBJ2-7	NA	CASSEEPGSSYEQYF	TGTGCCAGCAGTGAGGAGCCAGGGTCTTCCTACGAGCAGTACTTC
TRBV4-3	16	NA	TRBJ1-2	NA	CASSQEGGGSSYGYTF	TGCGCCAGCAGCCAAGAGGGGGGGGGCTCCTCCTATGGCTACACCTTC
TRBV9	15	NA	TRBJ2-6	NA	CASSPRGSGANVLTF	TGTGCCAGCAGCCCCCGCGGCTCTGGGGCCAACGTCCTGACTTTC
TRBV27	15	NA	TRBJ1-4	NA	CASRPRAQRHEKLFF	TGTGCCAGCCGGCCGAGGGCCCAACGACATGAAAAACTGTTTTTT
TRBV12-1	19	NA	TRBJ1-6	NA	CASSFRPAGREVFNSPLHF	TGTGCCAGCAGCTTTCGCCCAGCGGGCCGGGAAGTTTTCAATTCACCCCTCCACTTT
TRBV5-5	18	NA	TRBJ2-7	TRBD2	CASSRFAQGTSGSGEQYF	TGTGCCAGCAGCCGATTTGCCCAAGGGACTAGCGGGAGTGGTGAGCAGTACTTC
TRBV7-8	13	NA	TRBJ2-1	NA	CASSLSRYNEQFF	TGTGCCAGCAGCTTAAGCCGATACAATGAGCAGTTCTTC
TRBV28	18	NA	TRBJ2-6	TRBD1	CASSFLGQGRSGANVLTF	TGTGCCAGCAGTTTTCTGGGACAGGGTCGTTCAGGGGCCAACGTCCTGACTTTC
TRBV2	14	NA	TRBJ1-2	NA	CASGAIGGIVGYTF	TGTGCCAGCGGAGCCATTGGGGGCATAGTTGGCTACACCTTC
TRBV7-2	12	NA	TRBJ1-3	NA	CASSLSINTIYF	TGTGCCAGCAGCTTATCCATAAACACCATATATTTT
TRBV7-2	16	NA	TRBJ2-4	NA	CASSLRGSIAKNIQYF	TGTGCCAGCAGCTTAAGGGGGTCAATAGCCAAAAACATTCAGTACTTC
TRBV19	15	NA	TRBJ1-5	TRBD1	CASSMTGKVNQPQHF	TGTGCCAGTAGTATGACAGGGAAGGTCAATCAGCCCCAGCATTTT
TRBV18	14	NA	TRBJ1-6	TRBD1	CASSRGQGSSPLHF	TGTGCCAGCTCGAGGGGACAGGGCTCTTCACCCCTCCACTTT
TRBV27	15	once	TRBJ2-7	TRBD1	CASSLGTGSSYEQYF	TGTGCCAGCAGTTTAGGGACAGGCAGCTCCTACGAGCAGTACTTC
TRBV7-6	14	few	TRBJ2-5	NA	CASSRWGIQETQYF	TGTGCCAGCAGCCGTTGGGGTATCCAAGAGACCCAGTACTTC
TRBV2	15	few	TRBJ1-2	NA	CASSDARVLDYGYTF	TGTGCCAGCAGTGACGCCAGGGTACTGGACTATGGCTACACCTTC
TRBV18	13	NA	TRBJ2-1	TRBD1	CASSLRQGDEQFF	TGTGCCAGCTCACTCCGACAGGGGGATGAGCAGTTCTTC
TRBV9	14	NA	TRBJ2-7	NA	CASSVGLSPYEQYF	TGTGCCAGCAGCGTCGGACTGTCCCCTTACGAGCAGTACTTC
TRBV7-9	13	NA	TRBJ2-5	NA	CASSPTGSETQYF	TGTGCCAGCAGCCCTACAGGGTCGGAGACCCAGTACTTC
TRBV5-3	15	NA	TRBJ2-3	NA	CARSLASEGTGTQYF	TGTGCCAGAAGCTTGGCAAGCGAGGGTACAGGTACGCAGTATTTT
TRBV6-1	17	NA	TRBJ1-4	TRBD1	CASSGGVSTGREEKLFF	TGTGCCAGCAGTGGCGGGGTTTCGACAGGGAGAGAGGAAAAACTGTTTTTT
TRBV14	17	NA	TRBJ1-2	NA	CASSQDPYERGVHGYTF	TGTGCCAGCAGCCAAGATCCTTATGAGCGGGGGGTGCATGGCTACACCTTC
TRBV7-3	13	NA	TRBJ1-1	TRBD1	CASSWDRNTEAFF	TGTGCCAGCAGCTGGGACAGGAACACTGAAGCTTTCTTT
TRBV18	15	NA	TRBJ2-6	TRBD1	CASSPDRAGANVLTF	TGTGCCAGCTCACCTGACAGGGCCGGGGCCAACGTCCTGACTTTC
TRBV4-3	15	NA	TRBJ2-7	TRBD1	CASSQDGTGAGEQYF	TGCGCCAGCAGCCAAGACGGGACAGGGGCGGGCGAGCAGTACTTC
TRBV28	13	NA	TRBJ2-3	NA	CASSLSSTDTQYF	TGTGCCAGCAGTTTATCTTCCACAGATACGCAGTATTTT
TRBV7-6	13	NA	TRBJ2-7	NA	CASSPGSSREQYF	TGTGCCAGCAGTCCGGGGTCCAGCCGGGAGCAGTACTTC
TRBV29-1	11	NA	TRBJ1-1	NA	CSVAVWSEAFF	TGCAGCGTTGCTGTATGGAGTGAAGCTTTCTTT
TRBV5-1	12	NA	TRBJ2-1	NA	CASNQPGIEQFF	TGCGCCAGCAATCAACCAGGGATCGAGCAGTTCTTC
TRBV5-1	17	NA	TRBJ2-3	TRBD2	CASRYDIAGRSTDTQYF	TGCGCCAGCAGGTACGATATAGCGGGACGTTCCACAGATACGCAGTATTTT
TRBV7-3	15	NA	TRBJ2-1	NA	CASSPGHLGTNEQFF	TGTGCCAGCAGCCCGGGGCACCTCGGAACGAATGAGCAGTTCTTC
TRBV5-5	15	NA	TRBJ1-2	NA	CASSLAGGSQYGYTF	TGTGCCAGCAGCTTGGCGGGGGGCAGTCAGTATGGCTACACCTTC
TRBV6-1	12	NA	TRBJ2-7	NA	CASSERGYEQYF	TGTGCCAGCAGTGAAAGGGGCTACGAGCAGTACTTC
TRBV18	13	few	TRBJ1-2	NA	CASSQGLDYGYTF	TGTGCCAGCTCCCAGGGGCTGGACTATGGCTACACCTTC
TRBV28	15	NA	TRBJ2-3	NA	CASSPRRASTDTQYF	TGTGCCAGCAGCCCTCGACGGGCAAGCACAGATACGCAGTATTTT
TRBV5-1	15	NA	TRBJ2-7	TRBD1	CASSLTWDRIYEQYF	TGCGCCAGCAGCCTTACTTGGGACAGAATCTACGAGCAGTACTTC
TRBV2	18	NA	TRBJ2-7	TRBD1	CASSRPGTGFEEFYEQYF	TGTGCCAGCAGTCGTCCCGGGACAGGGTTTGAAGAGTTTTACGAGCAGTACTTC
TRBV7-9	15	NA	TRBJ2-3	NA	CASSPRLDVRDTQYF	TGTGCCAGCAGCCCGAGACTAGATGTGCGGGATACGCAGTATTTT
TRBV4-3	17	NA	TRBJ2-1	TRBD2	CASSQDRLLAGGREQFF	TGCGCCAGCAGCCAAGATCGTTTGCTAGCGGGGGGTCGTGAGCAGTTCTTC
TRBV19	14	NA	TRBJ2-7	TRBD1	CASSPGSGGFEQYF	TGTGCCAGTAGTCCTGGGTCAGGGGGCTTCGAGCAGTACTTC
TRBV7-9	13	once	TRBJ2-1	TRBD2	CASRGGGSNEQFF	TGTGCCAGCAGAGGCGGGGGGTCAAATGAGCAGTTCTTC
TRBV7-2	17	NA	TRBJ1-4	NA	CASSPDTFSSTNEKLFF	TGTGCCAGCAGCCCTGACACCTTTTCCTCAACTAATGAAAAACTGTTTTTT
TRBV6-1	12	NA	TRBJ1-2	NA	CASSVSGKGYTF	TGTGCCAGCAGTGTATCAGGGAAGGGCTACACCTTC
TRBV19	13	NA	TRBJ1-5	NA	CASSQNYDQPQHF	TGTGCCAGTAGCCAGAACTATGATCAGCCCCAGCATTTT
TRBV14	12	NA	TRBJ1-2	NA	CASSQTEDGYTF	TGTGCCAGCAGTCAGACAGAAGATGGCTACACCTTC
TRBV23-1	13	NA	TRBJ1-2	TRBD1	CAQGGVVSYGYTF	TGCGCCCAGGGGGGGGTAGTAAGCTATGGCTACACCTTC
TRBV19	13	NA	TRBJ1-1	NA	CASRTRGITEAFF	TGTGCCAGTAGAACCAGGGGAATCACTGAAGCTTTCTTT
TRBV5-6	15	NA	TRBJ2-2	NA	CASSLAGTNTGELFF	TGTGCCAGCAGCTTAGCAGGGACGAACACCGGGGAGCTGTTTTTT
TRBV2	14	NA	TRBJ1-1	NA	CASSVAPRGTEAFF	TGTGCCAGCAGTGTGGCCCCCCGAGGGACTGAAGCTTTCTTT
TRBV30	12	few	TRBJ1-4	TRBD1	CAWEDRREKLFF	TGTGCCTGGGAGGACAGGAGGGAAAAACTGTTTTTT
TRBV7-9	13	few	TRBJ1-6	NA	CASSRSLDSPLHF	TGTGCCAGCAGCCGCAGCCTTGATTCACCCCTCCACTTT
TRBV7-9	16	NA	TRBJ2-3	NA	CASSLGGPALTDTQYF	TGTGCCAGCAGCTTAGGGGGCCCGGCGCTCACAGATACGCAGTATTTT
TRBV5-1	18	NA	TRBJ1-1	NA	CASSNPVRRGGTNTEAFF	TGCGCCAGCAGCAACCCCGTCAGACGGGGGGGAACGAACACTGAAGCTTTCTTT
TRBV19	15	NA	TRBJ1-1	NA	CASSKSWGGPTEAFF	TGTGCCAGTAGCAAATCCTGGGGGGGGCCCACTGAAGCTTTCTTT